Below, 5 T cell receptor beta chains from the same sample are listed, as sequenced in a study of post-analysis software for immune sequencing data. Their cognate antigens are unknown. Unique molecular identifiers had been added to the TCR beta cDNA libraries. TCRdb recomputed calls from the PCR reads with MiXCR, one row per CDR3 protein. The table has hundreds of thousands of distinct CDR3 sequences, less than 40% seen once. Regarding the study as a whole: A few TRBV segments (TRBV5-6, TRBV5-1 and TRBV20-1 among them) occurred more frequently in patients than in controls.

The sample taken for sequencing was blood. These receptors originate from a girl aged 2 to 10 with multiple sclerosis.

This clonotype was observed a few times. The rearrangement joins TRBV27 to TRBJ2-5; TRBD2 matches at 7 bases. V lost 8 bases and J lost 4; bases outside the gene matches: 7. The germline gives CDR1 MNHEY, CDR2 SMNVEV (reference sequence). The CDR3 spans 13 residues. Here the CDR3 reads CASAGGNSETQYF. The CDR3 bases are TGTGCCAGCGCCGGGGGGAACTCAGAGACCCAGTACTTC.

This chain joins TRBV19 and TRBJ2-3, with D tentatively TRBD1 (6 bases). From germline, CDR1 is LNHDA and CDR2 SQIVND (reference sequence). The V gene lost 5 bases and the J gene lost 6 bases, with 21 bases spanning the gap. This CDR3 is built from 16 residues. CDR3 loop: CASSSPPDHQGDTQYF. CDR3 DNA sequence: TGTGCCAGTAGTTCCCCGCCGGATCATCAGGGGGATACGCAGTATTTT.

This clonotype was counted a few times. This chain connects TRBV29-1 to TRBJ2-1, with D tentatively TRBD1 or TRBD2 (6 bases each). Germline CDR1 is SQVTM and CDR2 is ANQGSEA. The CDR3 consists of 12 residues. V lost 7 bases and J 3 bases, leaving 10 bases between the germline ends. The CDR3 here is CSGEGGYNEQFF. The CDR3, as DNA: TGCAGCGGAGAGGGGGGCTACAATGAGCAGTTCTTC.

V usage is TRBV5-6 and J usage is TRBJ2-1; D gene uncertain. CDR3 size: 15 residues. Looked up from germline, CDR1 is SGHDT and CDR2 is YYEEEE. The ends were cut back, 0 bases at V and 10 bases at J, with 17 bases in the middle. CDR3 amino acids: CASSLEGPYPLEQFF. In DNA, the CDR3 is TGTGCCAGCAGCTTGGAAGGGCCATACCCCCTAGAGCAGTTCTTC.

The chain recombines TRBV30 with TRBJ1-2; D remains ambiguous. CDR3 length: 13 residues. Germline-derived CDR1 and CDR2 are GTSNPN and SVGIG (reference sequence). V lost 4 bases to trimming and J lost 5 bases, with 14 bases between them. The CDR3 is CAWTLRAPYGYTF. The CDR3 bases are TGTGCCTGGACGCTCCGGGCCCCATATGGCTACACCTTC.